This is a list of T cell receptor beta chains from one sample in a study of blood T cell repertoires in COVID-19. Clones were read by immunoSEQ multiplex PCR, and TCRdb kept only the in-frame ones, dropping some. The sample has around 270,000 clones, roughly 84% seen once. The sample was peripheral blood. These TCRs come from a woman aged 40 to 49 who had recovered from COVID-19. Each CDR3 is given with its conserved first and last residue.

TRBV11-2,CASSPRGQGLSGNTIYF
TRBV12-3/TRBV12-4,CASRTGYTDTQYF
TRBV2,CASGGTPYTQHF
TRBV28,CASSFSGQGNYEQYF
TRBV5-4,CASSLPSGELFF
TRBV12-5,CASGLDGWGRDNHNEQFF
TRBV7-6,CASSPSGGSSGNTIYF
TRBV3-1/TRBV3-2,CASSHRQGANYGYTF
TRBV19,CASSTGYEQYF
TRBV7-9,CASSLSGIRNTEAFF
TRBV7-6,CASSSPGQGYGYTF
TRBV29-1,CSVEPGSYNEQFF
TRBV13,CASSLVRQGPYEQYF
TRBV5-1,CASSLFTGSNTEAFF
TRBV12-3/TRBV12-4,CASSLFIPPEAFF
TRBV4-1,CASSRTGARGYTF
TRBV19,CASSIDRGGTGGYTF
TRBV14,CASSQVKAPRSEQYF
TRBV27,CASSWAGGPQHF
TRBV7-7,CASSPGLLFSYNEQFF
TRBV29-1,CSVGLLTRDTEAFF
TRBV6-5,CASTRQPNTEAFF
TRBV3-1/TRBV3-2,CASSQRRGEAFF
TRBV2,CASSPQGFLANYGYTF
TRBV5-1,CASRLGREGSPLHF
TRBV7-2,CASSLVAVRTASYEQYF
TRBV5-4,CASSLGQGNEKLFF
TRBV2,CASSEQKRGMSYEQYF
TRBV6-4,CASSDPPGSGGSSTDTQYF
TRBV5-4,CASSFGASGGHQETQYF
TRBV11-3,CASSLVDRVDEQFF
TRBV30,CAWSRMGALAYEQYF
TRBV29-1,CSVESPGGRKKFF
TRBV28,CASSRTGGQSIHF
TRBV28,CACGGDSAGSPLHF
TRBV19,CASKGRQGPYEQYF